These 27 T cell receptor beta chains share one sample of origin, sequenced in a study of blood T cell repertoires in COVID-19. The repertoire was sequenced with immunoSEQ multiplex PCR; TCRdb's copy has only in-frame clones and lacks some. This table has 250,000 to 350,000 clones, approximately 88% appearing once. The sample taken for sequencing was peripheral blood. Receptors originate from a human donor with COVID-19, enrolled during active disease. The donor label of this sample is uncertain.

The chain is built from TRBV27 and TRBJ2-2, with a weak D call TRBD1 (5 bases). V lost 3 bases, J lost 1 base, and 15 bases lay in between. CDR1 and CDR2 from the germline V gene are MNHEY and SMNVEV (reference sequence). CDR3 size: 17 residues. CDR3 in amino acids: CASSLFFEQVNTGELFF. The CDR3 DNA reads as TGTGCCAGCAGTTTGTTTTTTGAACAGGTGAACACCGGGGAGCTGTTTTTT.

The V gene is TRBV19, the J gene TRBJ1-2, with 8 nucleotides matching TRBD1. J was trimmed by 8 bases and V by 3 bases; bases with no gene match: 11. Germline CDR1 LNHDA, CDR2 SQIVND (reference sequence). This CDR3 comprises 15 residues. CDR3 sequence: CASSMVAGGAGGYTF. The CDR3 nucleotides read TGTGCCAGTAGTATGGTGGCAGGGGGCGCGGGGGGCTACACCTTC.

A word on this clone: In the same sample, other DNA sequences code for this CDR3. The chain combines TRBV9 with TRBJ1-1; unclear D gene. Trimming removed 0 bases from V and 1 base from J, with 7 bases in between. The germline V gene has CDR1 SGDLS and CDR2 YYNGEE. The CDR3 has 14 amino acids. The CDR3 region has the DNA TGTGCCAGCAGCGTAGGGAGCCGGAACACTGAAGCTTTCTTT. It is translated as CASSVGSRNTEAFF.

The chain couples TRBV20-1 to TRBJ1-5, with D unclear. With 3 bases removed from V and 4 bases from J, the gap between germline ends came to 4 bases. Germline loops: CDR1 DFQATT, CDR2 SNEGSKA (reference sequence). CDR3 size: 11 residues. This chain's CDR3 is CSASLNQPQHF. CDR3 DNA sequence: TGCAGTGCTAGCCTTAATCAGCCCCAGCATTTT.

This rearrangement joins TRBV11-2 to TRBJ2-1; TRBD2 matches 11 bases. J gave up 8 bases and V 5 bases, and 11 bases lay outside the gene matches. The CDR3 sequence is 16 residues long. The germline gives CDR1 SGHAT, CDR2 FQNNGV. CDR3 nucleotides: TGTGCCAGCAGCCCCTCCGGACTAGCGGGCCTGGATGAGCAGTTCTTC. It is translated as CASSPSGLAGLDEQFF.

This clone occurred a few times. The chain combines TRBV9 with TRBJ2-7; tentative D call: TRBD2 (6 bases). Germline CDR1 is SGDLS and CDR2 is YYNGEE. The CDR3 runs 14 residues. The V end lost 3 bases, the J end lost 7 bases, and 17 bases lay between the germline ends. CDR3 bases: TGTGCCAGCAGCGCACAAATCCGGGACTCGGAGCAGTACTTC. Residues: CASSAQIRDSEQYF. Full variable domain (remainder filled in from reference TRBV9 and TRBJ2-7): DSGVTQTPKHLITATGQRVTLRCSPRSGDLSVYWYQQSLDQGLQFLIQYYNGEERAKGNILERFSAQQFPDLHSELNLSSLELGDSALYFCASSAQIRDSEQYFGPGTRLTVT.

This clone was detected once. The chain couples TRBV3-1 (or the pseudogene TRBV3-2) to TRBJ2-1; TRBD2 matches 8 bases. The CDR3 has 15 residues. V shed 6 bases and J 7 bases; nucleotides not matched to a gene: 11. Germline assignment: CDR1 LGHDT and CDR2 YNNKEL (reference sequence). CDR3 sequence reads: CASSPTREARNEQFF. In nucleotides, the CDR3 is TGTGCCAGCAGTCCCACGCGGGAGGCCAGGAATGAGCAGTTCTTC.

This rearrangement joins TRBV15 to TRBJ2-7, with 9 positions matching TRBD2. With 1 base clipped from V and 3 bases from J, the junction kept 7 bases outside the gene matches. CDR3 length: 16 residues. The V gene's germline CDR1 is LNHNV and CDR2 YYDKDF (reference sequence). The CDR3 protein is CATSRVATSGNYEQYF. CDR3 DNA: TGTGCCACCAGCAGAGTAGCGACTAGCGGTAACTACGAGCAGTACTTC.

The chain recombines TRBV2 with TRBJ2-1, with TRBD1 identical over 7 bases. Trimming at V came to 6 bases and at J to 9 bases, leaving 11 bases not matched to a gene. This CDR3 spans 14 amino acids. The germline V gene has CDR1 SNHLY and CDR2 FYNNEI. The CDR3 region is CASSTGVFSGEQFF. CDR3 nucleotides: TGTGCCAGCAGCACAGGGGTATTTTCTGGTGAGCAGTTCTTC.

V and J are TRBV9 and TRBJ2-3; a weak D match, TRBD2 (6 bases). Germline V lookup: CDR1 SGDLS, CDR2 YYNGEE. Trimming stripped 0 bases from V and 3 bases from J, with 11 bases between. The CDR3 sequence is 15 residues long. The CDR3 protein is CASSVDLARTDTQYF. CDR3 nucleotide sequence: TGTGCCAGCAGCGTAGATCTAGCGCGTACAGATACGCAGTATTTT. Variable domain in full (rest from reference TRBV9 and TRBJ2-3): DSGVTQTPKHLITATGQRVTLRCSPRSGDLSVYWYQQSLDQGLQFLIQYYNGEERAKGNILERFSAQQFPDLHSELNLSSLELGDSALYFCASSVDLARTDTQYFGPGTRLTVL.

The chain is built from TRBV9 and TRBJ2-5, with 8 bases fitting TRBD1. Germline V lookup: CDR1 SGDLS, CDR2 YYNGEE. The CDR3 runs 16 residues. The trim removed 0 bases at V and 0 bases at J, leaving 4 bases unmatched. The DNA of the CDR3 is TGTGCCAGCAGCGTAGCCCAGGGGGCTTACCAAGAGACCCAGTACTTC. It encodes CASSVAQGAYQETQYF.

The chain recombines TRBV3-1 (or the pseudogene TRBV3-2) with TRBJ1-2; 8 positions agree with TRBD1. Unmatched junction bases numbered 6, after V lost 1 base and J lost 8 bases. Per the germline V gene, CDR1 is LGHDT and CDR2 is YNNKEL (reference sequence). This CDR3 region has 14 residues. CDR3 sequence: CASSQGRGRGGYTF. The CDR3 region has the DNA TGTGCCAGCAGCCAAGGCAGGGGGCGTGGGGGCTACACCTTC.

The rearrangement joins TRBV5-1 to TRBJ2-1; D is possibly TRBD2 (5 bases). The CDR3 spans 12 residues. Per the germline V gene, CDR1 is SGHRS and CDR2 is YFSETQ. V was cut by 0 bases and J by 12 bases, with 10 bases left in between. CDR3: CASSLEARGQFF. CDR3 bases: TGCGCCAGCAGCTTGGAAGCCCGGGGGCAGTTCTTC.

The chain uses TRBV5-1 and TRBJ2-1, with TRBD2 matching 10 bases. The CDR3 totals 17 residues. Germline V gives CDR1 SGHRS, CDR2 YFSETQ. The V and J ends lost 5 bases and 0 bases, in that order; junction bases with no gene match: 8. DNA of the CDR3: TGCGCCAGCAGTTCGGTAGCGGGAGGAATCTCCTACAATGAGCAGTTCTTC. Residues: CASSSVAGGISYNEQFF.

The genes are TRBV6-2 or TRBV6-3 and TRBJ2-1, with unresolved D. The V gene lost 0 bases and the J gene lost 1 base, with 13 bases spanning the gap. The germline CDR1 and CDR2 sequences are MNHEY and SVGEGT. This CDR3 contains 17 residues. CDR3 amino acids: CASSYSFREPSYNEQFF. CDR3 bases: TGTGCCAGCAGTTACTCGTTCCGCGAACCTTCCTACAATGAGCAGTTCTTC.

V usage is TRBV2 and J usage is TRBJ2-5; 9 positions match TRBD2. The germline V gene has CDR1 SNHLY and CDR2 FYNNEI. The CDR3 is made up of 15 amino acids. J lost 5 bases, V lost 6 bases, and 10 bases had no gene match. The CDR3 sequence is CASSPQVAGVETQYF. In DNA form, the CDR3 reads TGTGCCAGCAGCCCCCAAGTAGCGGGAGTGGAGACCCAGTACTTC.

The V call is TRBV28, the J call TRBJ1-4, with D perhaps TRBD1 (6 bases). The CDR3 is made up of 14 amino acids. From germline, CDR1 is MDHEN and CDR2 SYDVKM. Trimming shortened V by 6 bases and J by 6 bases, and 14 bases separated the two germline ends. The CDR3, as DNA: TGTGCCAGCAGCAACAGGGTGGGCCATGAAAAACTGTTTTTT. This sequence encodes CASSNRVGHEKLFF. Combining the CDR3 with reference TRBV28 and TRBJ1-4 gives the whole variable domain DVKVTQSSRYLVKRTGEKVFLECVQDMDHENMFWYRQDPGLGLRLIYFSYDVKMKEKGDIPEGYSVSREKKERFSLILESASTNQTSMYLCASSNRVGHEKLFFGSGTQLSVL.

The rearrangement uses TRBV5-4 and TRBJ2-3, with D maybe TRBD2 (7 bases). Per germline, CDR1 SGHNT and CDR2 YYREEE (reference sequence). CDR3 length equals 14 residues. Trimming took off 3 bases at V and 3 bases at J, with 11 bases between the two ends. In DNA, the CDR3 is TGTGCCAGCAGCTCTAGGGGGGGGACAGATACGCAGTATTTT. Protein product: CASSSRGGTDTQYF.

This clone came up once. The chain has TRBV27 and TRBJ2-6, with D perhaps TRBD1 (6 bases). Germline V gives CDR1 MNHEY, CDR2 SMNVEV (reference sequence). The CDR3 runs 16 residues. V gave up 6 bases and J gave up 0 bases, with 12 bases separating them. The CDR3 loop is CASSQQGSSGANVLTF. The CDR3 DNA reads TGTGCCAGCAGCCAACAGGGAAGCTCTGGGGCCAACGTCCTGACTTTC.

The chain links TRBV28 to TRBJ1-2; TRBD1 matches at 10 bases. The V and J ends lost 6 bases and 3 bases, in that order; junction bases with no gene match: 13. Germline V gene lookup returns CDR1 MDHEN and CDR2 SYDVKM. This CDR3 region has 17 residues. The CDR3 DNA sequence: TGTGCCAGCAGCCCTCCTTATGGGACAGGGGCCGACTATGGCTACACCTTC. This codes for CASSPPYGTGADYGYTF.

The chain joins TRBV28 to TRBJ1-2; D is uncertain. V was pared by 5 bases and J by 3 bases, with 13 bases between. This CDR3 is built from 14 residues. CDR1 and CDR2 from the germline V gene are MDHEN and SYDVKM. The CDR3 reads CASSPFGPYYGYTF. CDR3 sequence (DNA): TGTGCCAGCAGTCCCTTTGGGCCCTACTATGGCTACACCTTC.

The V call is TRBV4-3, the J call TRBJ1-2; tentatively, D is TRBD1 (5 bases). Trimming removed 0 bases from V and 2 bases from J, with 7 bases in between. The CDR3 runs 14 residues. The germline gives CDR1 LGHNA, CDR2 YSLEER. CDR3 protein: CASSQERQNYGYTF. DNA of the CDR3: TGCGCCAGCAGCCAAGAGCGACAGAACTATGGCTACACCTTC.

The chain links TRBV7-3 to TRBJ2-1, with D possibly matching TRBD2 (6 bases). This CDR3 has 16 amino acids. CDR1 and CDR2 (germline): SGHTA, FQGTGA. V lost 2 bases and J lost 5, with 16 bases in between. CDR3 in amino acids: CASSLDPPGLNNEQFF. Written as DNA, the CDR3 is TGTGCCAGCAGCTTAGACCCCCCGGGACTTAACAATGAGCAGTTCTTC.

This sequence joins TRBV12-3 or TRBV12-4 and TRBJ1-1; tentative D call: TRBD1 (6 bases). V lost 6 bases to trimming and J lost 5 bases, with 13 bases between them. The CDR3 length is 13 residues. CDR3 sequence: CASRGTLLTEAFF. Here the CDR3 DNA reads TGTGCCAGCAGGGGGACACTCCTAACTGAAGCTTTCTTT.

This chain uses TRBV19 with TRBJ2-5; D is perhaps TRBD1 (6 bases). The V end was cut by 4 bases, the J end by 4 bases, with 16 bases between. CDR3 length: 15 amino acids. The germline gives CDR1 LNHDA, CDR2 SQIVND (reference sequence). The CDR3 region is CASSTSAGVGETQYF. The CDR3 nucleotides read TGTGCCAGTAGTACCTCGGCAGGGGTCGGAGAGACCCAGTACTTC.

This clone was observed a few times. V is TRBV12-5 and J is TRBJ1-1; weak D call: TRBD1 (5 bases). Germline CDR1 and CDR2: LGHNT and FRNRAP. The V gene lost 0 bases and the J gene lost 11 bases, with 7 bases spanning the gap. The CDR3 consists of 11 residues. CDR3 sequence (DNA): TGTGCTAGTGGTTTGGTACAGGTGGCTTTCTTT. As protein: CASGLVQVAFF.

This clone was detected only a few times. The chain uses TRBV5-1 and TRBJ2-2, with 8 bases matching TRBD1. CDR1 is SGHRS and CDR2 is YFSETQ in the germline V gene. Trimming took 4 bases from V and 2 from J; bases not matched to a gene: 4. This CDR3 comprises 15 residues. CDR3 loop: CASSADRGNTGELFF. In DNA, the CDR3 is TGCGCCAGCAGCGCCGACAGGGGCAACACCGGGGAGCTGTTTTTT. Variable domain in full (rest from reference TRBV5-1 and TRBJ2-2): KAGVTQTPRYLIKTRGQQVTLSCSPISGHRSVSWYQQTPGQGLQFLFEYFSETQRNKGNFPGRFSGRQFSNSRSEMNVSTLELGDSALYLCASSADRGNTGELFFGEGSRLTVL.